The clone carrying this TCR beta chain was observed a few times. Its antigen is as yet unknown. V dropped 0 bases and J dropped 0 bases, with 15 bases sitting between them. Germline loops: CDR1 LGHNA, CDR2 YSLEER. This CDR3 is 17 amino acids long. This specimen belongs to a study of response to subunit inactivated influenza vaccine. General study findings and limits: Authors proposed each seasonal influenza vaccination draws in few new T cells.

TCRdb recomputed calls from the RT-PCR reads with MiXCR, one row per CDR3 protein. This sample has more than 400,000 distinct CDR3 sequences, with around 7.9% found just once. This chain joins TRBV4-3 and TRBJ2-7; D is undetermined. This TCR was sampled from a man aged 45 to 70 who received an inactivated influenza vaccine. This specimen was PBMCs from blood, taken roughly 24 months after vaccination. CDR3 loop: CASSQEGPGLDSYEQYF. The DNA for the CDR3 is TGCGCCAGCAGCCAAGAGGGTCCCGGCTTGGACTCCTACGAGCAGTACTTC.